This T cell receptor beta chain is drawn from a study of PD-1 blockade in classical Hodgkin lymphoma. Findings and limits, study-wide: CD8+ TCR diversity did not rise significantly by C4D1, unlike CD4+. Possible causes of repertoire differences, disease activity or prior therapy, remain undefined.

This CDR3 comprises 13 residues. V was cut by 2 bases and J by 1 base, with 8 bases left in between. The germline V gene has CDR1 GTSNPN and CDR2 SVGIG (reference sequence). The repertoire was sequenced with immunoSEQ multiplex PCR; TCRdb's copy has only in-frame clones and lacks some. The table lists approximately 44,000 clones, around three fifths of them singletons, with 3% to 3.5% in the top ten. Time point given: cycle 4 day 1 (C4D1), after 6 weeks of nivolumab. Brentuximab vedotin exposure varied among the patients, all of whom had relapsed after autologous stem cell transplantation. Note on this clone: Its antigen is unidentified.

The genes are TRBV30 and TRBJ1-1; D is undetermined. This receptor was taken from a human donor with classical Hodgkin lymphoma. The specimen was peripheral blood mononuclear cells (PBMCs), collected before the fourth cycle of nivolumab. This CDR3 is CAWSTRGNTEAFF. CDR3 DNA sequence: TGTGCCTGGAGTACAAGAGGGAACACTGAAGCTTTCTTT. Using reference TRBV30 and TRBJ1-1 for the parts outside the CDR3, the full variable domain is SQTIHQWPATLVQPVGSPLSLECTVEGTSNPNLYWYRQAAGRGLQLLFYSVGIGQISSEVPQNLSASRPQDRQFILSSKKLLLSDSGFYLCAWSTRGNTEAFFGQGTRLTVV.